This T cell receptor (beta chain) was documented in a study of OX40 agonist ivuxolimab in advanced cancers. Study overall: Dosing consisted of intravenous ivuxolimab at 0.01 to 10 mg/kg every 2 weeks.

A word on this clone: What it binds is unknown.

Study-level results: Clonal expansion by week 6 occurred in CD4+ and CD8+ blood T cells (at 0.1 to 3.0 mg/kg).

Individuals having autoimmune disease history or systemic immunosuppression were not enrolled. Profiled with immunoSEQ multiplex PCR; TCRdb holds only in-frame clones, not every one. The sample consists of some 73,000 clones, 80% to 90% of them appearing once. Germline V CDR1 and CDR2: SGHTA, FQGNSA. The V gene lost 0 bases and the J gene lost 4 bases, with 13 bases spanning the gap. This CDR3 region has 16 residues. The V gene is TRBV7-2, the J gene TRBJ1-3, with D unresolved. The sequence came from an adult with an advanced solid tumor such as melanoma, head and neck, liver or kidney cancer. The source material was CD4+ or CD8+ T cells sorted from blood, sampled in a trial of the OX40 agonist ivuxolimab. CDR3 nucleotides: TGTGCCAGCAGCTTAGCGGCTGCGGTGACAGGAAACACCATATATTTT. Translated: CASSLAAAVTGNTIYF.